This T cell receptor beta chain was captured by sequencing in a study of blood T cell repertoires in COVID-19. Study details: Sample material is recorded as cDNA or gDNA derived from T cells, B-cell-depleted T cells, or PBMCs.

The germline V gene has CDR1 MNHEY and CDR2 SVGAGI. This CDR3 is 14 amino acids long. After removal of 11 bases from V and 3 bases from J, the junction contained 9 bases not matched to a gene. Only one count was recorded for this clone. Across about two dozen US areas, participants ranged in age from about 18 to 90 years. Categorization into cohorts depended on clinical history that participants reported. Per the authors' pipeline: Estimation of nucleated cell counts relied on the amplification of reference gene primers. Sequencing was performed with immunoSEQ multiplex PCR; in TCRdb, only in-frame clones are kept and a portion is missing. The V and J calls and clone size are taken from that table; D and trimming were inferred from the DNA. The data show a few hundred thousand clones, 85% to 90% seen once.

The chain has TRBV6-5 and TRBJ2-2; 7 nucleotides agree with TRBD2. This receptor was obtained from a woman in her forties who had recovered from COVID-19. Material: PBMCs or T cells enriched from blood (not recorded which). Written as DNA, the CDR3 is TGTGCCGGGACGGGACTACCTTACACCGGGGAGCTGTTTTTT. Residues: CAGTGLPYTGELFF.